This TCR beta chain comes out of a study of CD8+ T cells in alopecia areata. RNA extraction and reverse transcription yielded cDNA as sequencing template. The data were produced by immunoSEQ multiplex PCR, yet TCRdb's version contains in-frame clones alone and is incomplete. The table has some 170,000 clones, about 61% seen once; the top ten hold approximately 16%. CDR3 size: 15 residues. The V segment lost 0 bases and the J segment 6 bases; nucleotides outside the gene matches: 8. Germline V gene lookup returns CDR1 SGDLS and CDR2 YYNGEE. Treatment denoted: oral pan-JAK inhibitor, 5-10 mg twice daily.

This TCR was sampled from a human donor with alopecia areata. Sequencing was performed on CD4+ T cells sorted from blood, taken at roughly week 55, from a patient treated with tofacitinib. V gene TRBV9 combines with J gene TRBJ2-7, with TRBD2 matching 8 bases. The CDR3 nucleotides read TGTGCCAGCAGCGTAGGGACTAGCCCCGTAGGCGAGCAGTACTTC. Its protein product is CASSVGTSPVGEQYF. Looking up the rest from reference TRBV9 and TRBJ2-7 gives the full variable domain: DSGVTQTPKHLITATGQRVTLRCSPRSGDLSVYWYQQSLDQGLQFLIQYYNGEERAKGNILERFSAQQFPDLHSELNLSSLELGDSALYFCASSVGTSPVGEQYFGPGTRLTVT.